A single sample is the source of the 4 T cell receptor beta chains below, sequenced in a study of monozygotic twins with inflammatory bowel disease. TCRdb reprocessed the 5' RACE reads and stores each CDR3 protein as one record, lacking DNA. The sample table includes 210,000 or so distinct CDR3 sequences. The sequenced sample was blood. The receptors stem from a human donor with ulcerative colitis or Crohn's disease, or a healthy co-twin of an affected twin (not recorded which).

The J gene is TRBJ2-1, the V gene TRBV7-9; TCRdb's D call, TRBD1, is unchecked because there is no DNA. The CDR3 has 15 residues. The V gene's germline CDR1 is SEHNR and CDR2 FQNEAQ (reference sequence). The CDR3 here is CASSAEQDLNNEQFF.

V is TRBV28 and J is TRBJ2-5; TCRdb indicates TRBD1, and absent DNA this call remains unverified. Germline V gene sequence: CDR1 MDHEN, CDR2 SYDVKM. The CDR3 runs 17 residues. The CDR3 sequence: CASSLMLRTASQETQYF.

V is TRBV11-3 and J is TRBJ2-1; there is no DNA to check the TCRdb D call of TRBD2. The CDR3 has 15 residues. Germline CDR1 reads SGHNT; CDR2 reads YENEEA. The CDR3 loop is CASSSGLAGINEQFF.

The chain is built from TRBV7-2 and TRBJ2-5. CDR1 SGHTA and CDR2 FQGNSA come from the germline V gene. This CDR3 contains 15 residues. The CDR3 loop is CASSELGGFQETQYF.